Here is one T cell receptor (beta chain) with its context. The authors reverse transcribed all of the isolated RNA, so sequencing captured expressed TCRB transcripts. Here immunoSEQ multiplex PCR was the method, and the copy in TCRdb shows in-frame clones only, minus some. Of over 700,000 clones detected, roughly 16% appear once; the ten largest clones hold about 0.025%. These data come from a study of beta chain features in type 1 diabetes. The TCR comes from a young woman in good health. The sequencing sample was made of naive CD4+ T cells from blood.

CDR3 nucleotide sequence: TGTGCCATCAGTGAGCCACCCCCTCGGGCAGCATTTTACGAGCAGTACTTC. Protein product: CAISEPPPRAAFYEQYF. The V call is TRBV10-3, the J call TRBJ2-7; D gene unclear. The CDR3 consists of 17 residues. CDR1 and CDR2 from the germline V gene are ENHRY and SYGVKD. V lost 2 bases and J 4 bases, leaving 21 bases between the germline ends.